The 24 T cell receptor beta chains presented below share a single source sample, sequenced in a study of blood T cell repertoires in COVID-19. This table comes from immunoSEQ multiplex PCR, and its TCRdb copy is limited to in-frame clones, with some not included. The repertoire holds approximately 63,000 clones, with 85% to 90% as singletons. Sequenced sample: peripheral blood. These receptors were taken from a woman in her sixties with COVID-19, enrolled during active disease.

The chain carries TRBV3-1 (or the pseudogene TRBV3-2) and TRBJ1-1, with D possibly matching TRBD1 (6 bases). V shed 6 bases and J shed 1 base, with 21 bases lying between them. CDR1 is LGHDT and CDR2 is YNNKEL in the germline V gene (reference sequence). The CDR3 length is 17 residues. CDR3 amino acids: CASSSGPETGRNTEAFF. In nucleotides, the CDR3 is TGTGCCAGCAGTTCCGGGCCCGAAACAGGGAGGAACACTGAAGCTTTCTTT.

This sequence joins TRBV11-3 and TRBJ2-2; 7 positions match TRBD2. The ends lost 5 bases at V and 7 bases at J; junction bases unmatched: 4. From germline, CDR1 is SGHNT and CDR2 YENEEA. The CDR3 covers 13 residues. CDR3 coding DNA: TGTGCCAGCAGCCGACTAGCTCTCGGGGAGCTGTTTTTT. This gives the protein CASSRLALGELFF.

The V and J genes are TRBV4-2 and TRBJ2-1; 11 bases line up with TRBD2. The CDR3 extends over 17 amino acids. The germline V gene encodes CDR1 LGHNA and CDR2 YNFKEQ. The trim removed 1 base at V and 4 bases at J, leaving 6 bases unmatched. The CDR3 loop is CASSQGSGLAVYNEQFF. The CDR3, as DNA: TGTGCCAGCAGCCAAGGATCGGGACTAGCGGTTTACAATGAGCAGTTCTTC.

This clone has just a few counts. The chain uses TRBV14 and TRBJ2-3, with 7 positions matching TRBD1. With 4 bases clipped from V and 3 bases from J, the junction kept 13 bases outside the gene matches. The CDR3 has 17 amino acids. Per the germline V gene, CDR1 is SGHDN and CDR2 is FVKESK. CDR3 in DNA: TGTGCCAGCAGCCGACCCCCCACAGGGGAGAGGACAGATACGCAGTATTTT. Residues: CASSRPPTGERTDTQYF.

The chain combines TRBV27 with TRBJ1-4; 7 nucleotides match TRBD1. This CDR3 has 15 residues. With 6 bases clipped from V and 4 bases from J, the junction kept 8 bases outside the gene matches. Germline lookup yields CDR1 MNHEY and CDR2 SMNVEV (reference sequence). CDR3 sequence reads: CASRVSPGGNEKLFF. In DNA, the CDR3 is TGTGCCAGCAGGGTTTCTCCAGGGGGTAATGAAAAACTGTTTTTT.

The V and J genes are TRBV18 and TRBJ1-6; TRBD1 agrees at 8 bases. The CDR3 is made up of 15 amino acids. V shed 3 bases and J 10 bases; nucleotides not matched to a gene: 8. Germline V gene sequence: CDR1 KGHSH, CDR2 LQKENI. In DNA form, the CDR3 reads TGTGCCAGCTCACCCGTGGGACAGGCGGGCTCACCCCTCCACTTT. Encoded protein: CASSPVGQAGSPLHF.

The chain couples TRBV7-3 to TRBJ1-3; 9 bases are a match to TRBD1. Germline V CDR1 and CDR2: SGHTA, FQGTGA. The junction had 4 bases not matched to a gene; V was cut back by 5 bases and J by 2 bases. The CDR3 is 15 residues long. The DNA of the CDR3 is TGTGCCAGCAGCCGGACAGGGGAGACTGGAAACACCATATATTTT. As protein: CASSRTGETGNTIYF.

This clone has a handful of counts. The genes are TRBV6-5 and TRBJ1-2; D call uncertain. V was clipped by 7 bases and J by 6 bases, with 15 bases between them. Per germline, CDR1 MNHEY and CDR2 SVGAGI. This CDR3 has 13 residues. DNA of the CDR3: TGTGCCAGCACCGACCCTAGAGGGCATGGCTACACCTTC. Protein sequence: CASTDPRGHGYTF.

The chain uses TRBV27 and TRBJ1-5; no clear D gene. This CDR3 contains 15 residues. V lost 0 bases and J lost 0, with 6 bases in between. The germline gives CDR1 MNHEY, CDR2 SMNVEV (reference sequence). CDR3 in amino acids: CASSLSLYSNQPQHF. The CDR3 nucleotides read TGTGCCAGCAGTTTATCCCTCTATAGCAATCAGCCCCAGCATTTT.

This clone showed up just once. The rearrangement joins TRBV10-3 to TRBJ1-1; D call uncertain. Germline V gene data show CDR1 as ENHRY and CDR2 as SYGVKD. Trimming pared 2 bases from V and 5 bases from J, leaving 12 bases between. CDR3 length equals 14 residues. The CDR3 reads CAISERRYVTEAFF. CDR3 DNA sequence: TGTGCCATCAGTGAGCGTCGGTACGTTACTGAAGCTTTCTTT.

V and J are TRBV3-1 (or the pseudogene TRBV3-2) and TRBJ1-1; D ambiguous. Trimming shortened V by 3 bases and J by 1 base, and 15 bases separated the two germline ends. The CDR3 contains 16 residues. Per the germline V gene, CDR1 is LGHDT and CDR2 is YNNKEL (reference sequence). CDR3 bases: TGTGCCAGCAGCCAGCGAGGCAATTACAAGAACACTGAAGCTTTCTTT. This sequence encodes CASSQRGNYKNTEAFF.

J is TRBJ2-2 and V is TRBV4-3, with D uncertain. The CDR3 loop spans 14 amino acids. V was shortened by 1 base and J by 8 bases, with 11 bases between the two germline ends. The germline gives CDR1 LGHNA, CDR2 YSLEER. The CDR3, as DNA: TGCGCCAGCAGCCAAGGCCCAGGTCTAGGGGAGCTGTTTTTT. Translating it yields CASSQGPGLGELFF.

This chain links TRBV27 with TRBJ2-7, with 11 nucleotides matching TRBD1. The V and J ends lost 2 bases and 2 bases, in that order; junction bases with no gene match: 2. Germline values: CDR1 MNHEY, CDR2 SMNVEV (reference sequence). The CDR3 runs to 15 residues. The CDR3 DNA sequence: TGTGCCAGCAGTTTAAGGGGACAGGGGGCCTACGAGCAGTACTTC. It translates to CASSLRGQGAYEQYF.

This clone has only a few counts. The chain recombines TRBV5-1 with TRBJ2-1, with TRBD2 matching over 8 bases. The germline CDR1 and CDR2 sequences are SGHRS and YFSETQ. This CDR3 is built from 16 residues. Unmatched junction bases numbered 11, after V lost 4 bases and J lost 5 bases. The CDR3 region is CASSGRGLVVHNEQFF. For the CDR3, the DNA is TGCGCCAGCAGCGGGAGGGGACTAGTCGTCCACAATGAGCAGTTCTTC.

This chain joins TRBV9 and TRBJ2-7, with a possible D match to TRBD2 (6 bases). Germline values: CDR1 SGDLS, CDR2 YYNGEE. The germline V and J ends were trimmed by 0 bases and 3 bases, with 13 bases remaining between them. This CDR3 is 15 amino acids long. DNA of the CDR3: TGTGCCAGCAGCGTAGGGCTAGCGAGAGTCTACGAGCAGTACTTC. Protein sequence: CASSVGLARVYEQYF. Full variable domain (rest looked up from reference TRBV9 and TRBJ2-7): DSGVTQTPKHLITATGQRVTLRCSPRSGDLSVYWYQQSLDQGLQFLIQYYNGEERAKGNILERFSAQQFPDLHSELNLSSLELGDSALYFCASSVGLARVYEQYFGPGTRLTVT.

This rearrangement joins TRBV7-9 to TRBJ1-3, with a weak D call TRBD1 (6 bases). This CDR3 has 18 residues. Trimming removed 5 bases at V and 0 bases at J, with 20 bases between. From germline, CDR1 is SEHNR and CDR2 FQNEAQ (reference sequence). The CDR3 DNA is TGTGCCAGCAGCCCGCGTGCACTGACAGGCTCCTCTGGAAACACCATATATTTT. Residues: CASSPRALTGSSGNTIYF.

The V and J genes are TRBV9 and TRBJ2-7; TRBD2 agrees at 10 bases. V trimming: 0 bases; J trimming: 2 bases; junction bases outside the gene matches: 2. Per germline, CDR1 SGDLS and CDR2 YYNGEE. This CDR3 comprises 15 residues. The CDR3: CASSVGTSGTYEQYF. In DNA form, the CDR3 reads TGTGCCAGCAGCGTAGGGACTAGCGGAACCTACGAGCAGTACTTC.

The chain carries TRBV24-1 and TRBJ1-1; TRBD1 might be the D (6 bases). The ends were cut back, 1 base at V and 10 bases at J, with 15 bases in the middle. The CDR3 sequence is 14 residues long. Germline CDR1 and CDR2: KGHDR and SFDVKD. The CDR3 nucleotides read TGTGCCACCAGTGATTTTCTCAGGGGCAGGGGAGCTTTCTTT. This gives the protein CATSDFLRGRGAFF.

The chain joins TRBV5-6 to TRBJ2-7; 7 bases agree with TRBD2. The CDR3 extends over 17 amino acids. Germline loops: CDR1 SGHDT, CDR2 YYEEEE. V gave up 0 bases and J gave up 3 bases; unmatched junction bases: 12. CDR3 sequence: CASSLATSPQRGYEQYF. CDR3 DNA: TGTGCCAGCAGCTTGGCGACTAGCCCCCAAAGGGGCTACGAGCAGTACTTC.

This clone appeared a single time. CDR3 in DNA: TGTGCCAGCAGTGAATATCGGGGGGCAATAGATACGCAGTATTTT. Amino acid sequence: CASSEYRGAIDTQYF. The chain couples TRBV2 to TRBJ2-3, with D perhaps matching TRBD2 (7 bases). Germline-derived CDR1 and CDR2 are SNHLY and FYNNEI. This CDR3 region has 15 residues. V was cut by 2 bases and J by 5 bases, with 14 bases left in between.

The chain joins TRBV6-4 to TRBJ2-2, with D possibly matching TRBD2 (6 bases). Trimming removed 8 bases at V and 5 bases at J, with 9 bases between. CDR3 length: 12 residues. Looked up from germline, CDR1 is MRHNA and CDR2 is SNTAGT. The CDR3 region is CASFGGTGELFF. CDR3 bases: TGTGCCAGCTTCGGGGGAACCGGGGAGCTGTTTTTT.

The V gene is TRBV29-1, the J gene TRBJ1-3; D not certain. Germline CDR1 SQVTM, CDR2 ANQGSEA. V was shortened by 7 bases and J by 0 bases, with 10 bases between the two germline ends. CDR3 length: 13 residues. CDR3 sequence (DNA): TGCAGCGCCGGAGACCTCTCTGGAAACACCATATATTTT. It is translated as CSAGDLSGNTIYF.

The chain employs TRBV4-1 and TRBJ1-3; D uncertain. Per the germline V gene, CDR1 is MGHRA and CDR2 is YSYEKL. Trimming cost V 0 bases and J 3 bases, with 18 bases left between them. CDR3 length equals 18 residues. For the CDR3, the DNA is TGCGCCAGCAGCCAAGACGGCGCTCGCGGGAGCGTTGGAAACACCATATATTTT. Its translation: CASSQDGARGSVGNTIYF.

The V and J genes are TRBV27 and TRBJ1-6; the D gene is possibly TRBD1 (5 bases). This CDR3 has 14 residues. Germline-derived CDR1 and CDR2 are MNHEY and SMNVEV (reference sequence). The V gene lost 5 bases and the J gene lost 7 bases, with 12 bases spanning the gap. In nucleotides, the CDR3 is TGTGCCAGCAGTGAGGCGGGGGAGAATTCACCCCTCCACTTT. It codes for CASSEAGENSPLHF.